A selection of T cell receptor beta chains follows, all from one sample in a study of patients and donors after allogeneic stem cell transplantation. TCRdb recomputed calls from the RT-PCR reads with MiXCR, one row per CDR3 protein. This table has tens of thousands of distinct CDR3 sequences, around 5% appearing once. The sample was blood, either unsorted or a sorted T cell fraction (not recorded which). These receptors were taken from a human donor who was either an allogeneic HSCT recipient or a stem cell or donor lymphocyte infusion donor (not recorded which). It is not recorded whose cells these are; they may come from a transplant donor. CDR3s include the opening cysteine and the closing phenylalanine or tryptophan. A D gene is named only where the DNA matches it firmly. Size tells how often a clone was seen (once, few, many) or the class of an expanded clone, and some rows leave it out.

CDR3 protein: CAISESLAGIPSYEQYF; CDR3 DNA: TGTGCCATCAGTGAGTCACTAGCGGGCATACCTTCCTACGAGCAGTACTTC; V gene: TRBV10-3; clone size: many; D gene: TRBD2; J gene: TRBJ2-7
CDR3 protein: CASSPHGTGENYGYTF; CDR3 DNA: TGTGCCAGCAGCCCTCACGGGACAGGGGAAAACTATGGCTACACCTTC; V gene: TRBV7-9; clone size: many; D gene: TRBD1; J gene: TRBJ1-2
CDR3 protein: CASRTGTNSPLHF; CDR3 DNA: TGTGCCAGCAGGACAGGGACAAATTCACCCCTCCACTTT; V gene: TRBV6-1; clone size: few; D gene: TRBD1; J gene: TRBJ1-6
CDR3 protein: CASSSLGDTAYEQYF; CDR3 DNA: TGTGCCAGCAGCTCCCTAGGGGACACCGCCTACGAGCAGTACTTC; V gene: TRBV7-8; clone size: many; D gene: NA; J gene: TRBJ2-7
CDR3 protein: CASSALAGREETQYF; CDR3 DNA: TGTGCCAGCAGCGCCTTAGCGGGAAGGGAAGAGACCCAGTACTTC; V gene: TRBV9; clone size: many; D gene: TRBD2; J gene: TRBJ2-5
CDR3 protein: CASSPTRDQETQYF; CDR3 DNA: TGTGCCAGCTCACCAACCAGAGACCAAGAGACCCAGTACTTC; V gene: TRBV18; clone size: NA; D gene: NA; J gene: TRBJ2-5
CDR3 protein: CASSDSGGSGNTIYF; CDR3 DNA: TGTGCCAGCAGTGATTCCGGGGGCTCTGGAAACACCATATATTTT; V gene: TRBV25-1; clone size: few; D gene: NA; J gene: TRBJ1-3
CDR3 protein: CASSQDSGQNTEAFF; CDR3 DNA: TGTGCCAGCAGCCAAGACAGCGGCCAAAACACTGAAGCTTTCTTT; V gene: TRBV4-2; clone size: many; D gene: NA; J gene: TRBJ1-1
CDR3 protein: CASKREIQNTGELFF; CDR3 DNA: TGTGCCAGCAAAAGGGAAATTCAGAACACCGGGGAGCTGTTTTTT; V gene: TRBV27; clone size: many; D gene: NA; J gene: TRBJ2-2
CDR3 protein: CASSLMSSTRTEQYF; CDR3 DNA: TGTGCCAGCAGCTTAATGAGTAGCACTCGCACCGAGCAGTACTTC; V gene: TRBV7-8; clone size: many; D gene: NA; J gene: TRBJ2-7
CDR3 protein: CAIRRGRGVYEQYF; CDR3 DNA: TGTGCCATCCGAAGGGGCAGGGGGGTCTACGAGCAGTACTTC; V gene: TRBV28; clone size: many; D gene: NA; J gene: TRBJ2-7
CDR3 protein: CASTGQVGRGGYTF; CDR3 DNA: TGTGCCAGCACGGGACAAGTAGGAAGGGGTGGCTACACCTTC; V gene: TRBV27; clone size: few; D gene: NA; J gene: TRBJ1-2
CDR3 protein: CASSLVGQGLEQYF; CDR3 DNA: TGCGCCAGCAGCTTGGTGGGACAGGGTCTCGAGCAGTACTTC; V gene: TRBV5-1; clone size: few; D gene: TRBD1; J gene: TRBJ2-7
CDR3 protein: CASKGLAAGELFF; CDR3 DNA: TGTGCCAGCAAAGGACTAGCGGCCGGGGAGCTGTTTTTT; V gene: TRBV6-2/TRBV6-3; clone size: NA; D gene: TRBD2; J gene: TRBJ2-2
CDR3 protein: CASSLGTAGNTIYF; CDR3 DNA: TGCGCCAGCAGCTTGGGAACGGCGGGAAACACCATATATTTT; V gene: TRBV5-1; clone size: many; D gene: NA; J gene: TRBJ1-3
CDR3 protein: CSVIQGANTEAFF; CDR3 DNA: TGCAGCGTCATACAGGGGGCAAACACTGAAGCTTTCTTT; V gene: TRBV29-1; clone size: many; D gene: TRBD1; J gene: TRBJ1-1
CDR3 protein: CASRAAGGDHEQFF; CDR3 DNA: TGTGCCAGCAGAGCTGCGGGAGGGGACCATGAGCAGTTCTTC; V gene: TRBV28; clone size: many; D gene: TRBD2; J gene: TRBJ2-1
CDR3 protein: CASQKGAFTGELFF; CDR3 DNA: TGTGCCAGCCAAAAGGGAGCATTCACCGGGGAGCTGTTTTTT; V gene: TRBV12-3/TRBV12-4; clone size: many; D gene: NA; J gene: TRBJ2-2
CDR3 protein: CASSLGGLDQPQHF; CDR3 DNA: TGTGCCAGCAGCTTGGGGGGTCTGGATCAGCCCCAGCATTTT; V gene: TRBV5-6; clone size: NA; D gene: NA; J gene: TRBJ1-5
CDR3 protein: CAIRTDRVGNTEAFF; CDR3 DNA: TGTGCCATCAGGACCGACAGGGTCGGGAACACTGAAGCTTTCTTT; V gene: TRBV10-3; clone size: many; D gene: TRBD1; J gene: TRBJ1-1
CDR3 protein: CASSLGVVDSYEQYF; CDR3 DNA: TGTGCCAGCAGCCTAGGGGTGGTTGACTCCTACGAGCAGTACTTC; V gene: TRBV9; clone size: many; D gene: NA; J gene: TRBJ2-7
CDR3 protein: CASSLIVGEGEQFF; CDR3 DNA: TGTGCCAGCAGCTTAATAGTAGGGGAGGGTGAGCAGTTCTTC; V gene: TRBV7-3; clone size: few; D gene: TRBD2; J gene: TRBJ2-1
CDR3 protein: CSALGARERGNEQFF; CDR3 DNA: TGCAGTGCTCTAGGGGCGCGGGAGAGGGGGAATGAGCAGTTCTTC; V gene: TRBV20-1; clone size: few; D gene: NA; J gene: TRBJ2-1
CDR3 protein: CASSQPTSGGEKKTQYF; CDR3 DNA: TGCGCCAGCAGCCAGCCGACTAGCGGGGGGGAAAAGAAGACCCAGTACTTC; V gene: TRBV4-1; clone size: few; D gene: TRBD2; J gene: TRBJ2-5
CDR3 protein: CASSIADSYEQYF; CDR3 DNA: TGTGCCAGTAGTATCGCAGACTCCTACGAGCAGTACTTC; V gene: TRBV19; clone size: NA; D gene: NA; J gene: TRBJ2-7
CDR3 protein: CASSLGAGGLTYEQYF; CDR3 DNA: TGTGCCAGCAGCTTAGGGGCAGGAGGTCTAACCTACGAGCAGTACTTC; V gene: TRBV7-2; clone size: many; D gene: NA; J gene: TRBJ2-7
CDR3 protein: CASSPFQGQGEKLFF; CDR3 DNA: TGCGCCAGCAGCCCCTTTCAGGGGCAGGGTGAAAAACTGTTTTTT; V gene: TRBV5-1; clone size: many; D gene: NA; J gene: TRBJ1-4
CDR3 protein: CASSVEQRGHLFF; CDR3 DNA: TGTGCCAGCAGCGTGGAGCAGCGAGGACATTTGTTTTTT; V gene: TRBV9; clone size: many; D gene: NA; J gene: TRBJ2-2
CDR3 protein: CASSPPMSTRGSYEQYF; CDR3 DNA: TGTGCCAGCTCACCCCCCATGTCGACGAGAGGCTCCTACGAGCAGTACTTC; V gene: TRBV18; clone size: many; D gene: NA; J gene: TRBJ2-7
CDR3 protein: CASRRGQGGFTEAFF; CDR3 DNA: TGTGCCAGCAGGCGGGGACAGGGGGGTTTCACTGAAGCTTTCTTT; V gene: TRBV27; clone size: NA; D gene: TRBD1; J gene: TRBJ1-1
CDR3 protein: CASSVGQSSYNSPLHF; CDR3 DNA: TGTGCCAGCAGCGTCGGACAGAGCTCCTATAATTCACCCCTCCACTTT; V gene: TRBV9; clone size: few; D gene: NA; J gene: TRBJ1-6
CDR3 protein: CASSLEASGASSGANVLTF; CDR3 DNA: TGCGCCAGCAGCTTGGAGGCTAGCGGAGCCAGCTCTGGGGCCAACGTCCTGACTTTC; V gene: TRBV5-1; clone size: many; D gene: TRBD2; J gene: TRBJ2-6
CDR3 protein: CASSPTGGAYEQYF; CDR3 DNA: TGTGCCAGCTCACCGACAGGGGGGGCCTACGAGCAGTACTTC; V gene: TRBV18; clone size: few; D gene: TRBD1; J gene: TRBJ2-7
CDR3 protein: CASRAGFLGPDEQYF; CDR3 DNA: TGTGCCAGCAGAGCAGGGTTCTTAGGTCCGGACGAGCAGTACTTC; V gene: TRBV12-3/TRBV12-4; clone size: many; D gene: NA; J gene: TRBJ2-7
CDR3 protein: CASSSLRSGSYNEQFF; CDR3 DNA: TGTGCCAGCAGCTCGCTTAGGAGCGGCTCCTACAATGAGCAGTTCTTC; V gene: TRBV7-8; clone size: few; D gene: NA; J gene: TRBJ2-1
CDR3 protein: CASSTGRTIAAYTDTQYF; CDR3 DNA: TGTGCCAGCAGTACGGGCCGCACTATTGCTGCCTACACAGATACGCAGTATTTT; V gene: TRBV27; clone size: many; D gene: NA; J gene: TRBJ2-3
CDR3 protein: CASSFRHLGGGPQPGELFF; CDR3 DNA: TGTGCCAGCAGCTTTAGACACCTCGGCGGCGGGCCCCAACCCGGGGAGCTGTTTTTT; V gene: TRBV11-1; clone size: few; D gene: NA; J gene: TRBJ2-2
CDR3 protein: CASSLTLSGEQYF; CDR3 DNA: TGTGCCAGCAGTTTAACCCTTAGCGGGGAACAGTATTTT; V gene: TRBV12-3/TRBV12-4; clone size: many; D gene: TRBD2; J gene: TRBJ2-3
CDR3 protein: CSVGAAGNEKLFF; CDR3 DNA: TGCAGCGTTGGGGCCGCAGGGAATGAAAAACTGTTTTTT; V gene: TRBV29-1; clone size: NA; D gene: NA; J gene: TRBJ1-4
CDR3 protein: CSAPTKDSSYNEQFF; CDR3 DNA: TGCAGTGCTCCGACTAAGGACAGCTCCTACAATGAGCAGTTCTTC; V gene: TRBV20-1; clone size: NA; D gene: NA; J gene: TRBJ2-1
CDR3 protein: CASSLVRSSEAFF; CDR3 DNA: TGTGCCAGCAGCTTAGTGCGGAGTAGTGAAGCTTTCTTT; V gene: TRBV7-8; clone size: many; D gene: NA; J gene: TRBJ1-1
CDR3 protein: CASSLRPTGTTEAFF; CDR3 DNA: TGTGCCAGCAGCCTCCGCCCTACAGGGACCACTGAAGCTTTCTTT; V gene: TRBV5-6; clone size: many; D gene: NA; J gene: TRBJ1-1
CDR3 protein: CATLRTGTYEQYF; CDR3 DNA: TGTGCCACCTTGAGGACAGGGACCTACGAGCAGTACTTC; V gene: TRBV28; clone size: many; D gene: TRBD1; J gene: TRBJ2-7
CDR3 protein: CASSLSGGPYNEQFF; CDR3 DNA: TGCGCCAGCAGCTTGAGTGGAGGACCCTACAATGAGCAGTTCTTC; V gene: TRBV5-1; clone size: many; D gene: NA; J gene: TRBJ2-1
CDR3 protein: CATRPPGLVSTGELFF; CDR3 DNA: TGTGCCACCCGACCCCCGGGACTAGTTTCAACCGGGGAGCTGTTTTTT; V gene: TRBV7-9; clone size: many; D gene: TRBD2; J gene: TRBJ2-2
CDR3 protein: CASSYRGTSGGYTDTQYF; CDR3 DNA: TGTGCCAGCAGTTACCGTGGGACTAGCGGGGGATACACAGATACGCAGTATTTT; V gene: TRBV6-5; clone size: few; D gene: TRBD2; J gene: TRBJ2-3
CDR3 protein: CAAQVGDGELFF; CDR3 DNA: TGTGCCGCACAGGTTGGGGACGGGGAGCTGTTTTTT; V gene: TRBV28; clone size: many; D gene: NA; J gene: TRBJ2-2
CDR3 protein: CASSYAGARQETQYF; CDR3 DNA: TGTGCCAGCAGTTACGCGGGGGCCCGGCAAGAGACCCAGTACTTC; V gene: TRBV6-2/TRBV6-3; clone size: NA; D gene: NA; J gene: TRBJ2-5
CDR3 protein: CASSQDFRTNEQFF; CDR3 DNA: TGTGCCAGCAGCCAAGATTTTAGAACCAATGAGCAGTTCTTC; V gene: TRBV3-1; clone size: many; D gene: NA; J gene: TRBJ2-1